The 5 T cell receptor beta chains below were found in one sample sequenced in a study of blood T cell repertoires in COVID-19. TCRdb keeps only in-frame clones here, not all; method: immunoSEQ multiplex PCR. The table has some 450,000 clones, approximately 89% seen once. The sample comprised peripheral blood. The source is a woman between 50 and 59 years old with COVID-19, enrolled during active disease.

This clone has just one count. CDR3 DNA: TGTGCCAGCAGAAGAACAGGGTCGGATCTTGTTAATGAAAAACTGTTTTTT. Protein sequence: CASRRTGSDLVNEKLFF. This chain uses TRBV28 with TRBJ1-4; a weak D match, TRBD1 (6 bases). V was trimmed by 6 bases and J by 4 bases, leaving 21 bases between them. The CDR3 sequence is 17 residues long. Germline V CDR1 and CDR2: MDHEN, SYDVKM.

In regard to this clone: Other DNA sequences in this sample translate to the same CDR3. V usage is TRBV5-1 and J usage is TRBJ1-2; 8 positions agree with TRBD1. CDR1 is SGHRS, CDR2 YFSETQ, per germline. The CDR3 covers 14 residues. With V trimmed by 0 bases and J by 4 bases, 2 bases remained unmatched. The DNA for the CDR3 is TGCGCCAGCAGCTTGGATACAGGGGGCTATGGCTACACCTTC. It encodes CASSLDTGGYGYTF.

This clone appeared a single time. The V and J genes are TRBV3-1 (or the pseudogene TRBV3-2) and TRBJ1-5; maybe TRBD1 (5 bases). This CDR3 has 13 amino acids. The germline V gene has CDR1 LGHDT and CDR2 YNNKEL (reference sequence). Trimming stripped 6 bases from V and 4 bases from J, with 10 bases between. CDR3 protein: CASSRGLNQPQHF. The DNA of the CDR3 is TGTGCCAGCAGTCGGGGGTTGAATCAGCCCCAGCATTTT.

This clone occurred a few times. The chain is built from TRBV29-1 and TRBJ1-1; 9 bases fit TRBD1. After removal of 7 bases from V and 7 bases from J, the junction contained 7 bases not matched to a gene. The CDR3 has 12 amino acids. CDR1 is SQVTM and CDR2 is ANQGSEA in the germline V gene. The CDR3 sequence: CSGHRGRSEAFF. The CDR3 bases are TGCAGCGGCCACAGGGGGCGGAGTGAAGCTTTCTTT. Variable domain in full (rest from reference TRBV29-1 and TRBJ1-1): SAVISQKPSRDICQRGTSLTIQCQVDSQVTMMFWYRQQPGQSLTLIATANQGSEATYESGFVIDKFPISRPNLTFSTLTVSNMSPEDSSIYLCSGHRGRSEAFFGQGTRLTVV.

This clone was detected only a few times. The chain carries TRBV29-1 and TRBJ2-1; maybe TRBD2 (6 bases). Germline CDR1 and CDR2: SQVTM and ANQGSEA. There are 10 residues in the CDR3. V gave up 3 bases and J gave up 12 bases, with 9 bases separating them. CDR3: CSVETGGQFF. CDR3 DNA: TGCAGCGTTGAGACCGGGGGGCAGTTCTTC.